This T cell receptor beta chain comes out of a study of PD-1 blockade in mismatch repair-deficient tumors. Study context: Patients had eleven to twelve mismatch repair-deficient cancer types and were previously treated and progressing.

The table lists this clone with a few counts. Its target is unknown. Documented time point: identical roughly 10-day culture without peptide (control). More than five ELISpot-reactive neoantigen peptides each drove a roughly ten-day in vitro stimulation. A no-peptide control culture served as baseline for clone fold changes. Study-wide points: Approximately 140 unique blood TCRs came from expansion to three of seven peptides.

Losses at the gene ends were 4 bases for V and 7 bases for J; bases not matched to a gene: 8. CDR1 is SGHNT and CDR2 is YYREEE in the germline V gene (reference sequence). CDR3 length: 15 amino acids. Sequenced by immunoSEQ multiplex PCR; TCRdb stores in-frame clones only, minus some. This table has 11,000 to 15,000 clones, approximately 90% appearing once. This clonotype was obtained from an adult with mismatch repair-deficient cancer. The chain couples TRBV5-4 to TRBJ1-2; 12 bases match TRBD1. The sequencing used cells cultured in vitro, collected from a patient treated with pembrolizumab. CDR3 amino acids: CASSPVGQGAVGYTF. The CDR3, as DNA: TGTGCCAGCAGCCCAGTGGGACAGGGGGCCGTTGGCTACACCTTC. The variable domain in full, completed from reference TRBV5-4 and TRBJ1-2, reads ETGVTQSPTHLIKTRGQQVTLRCSSQSGHNTVSWYQQALGQGPQFIFQYYREEENGRGNFPPRFSGLQFPNYSSELNVNALELDDSALYLCASSPVGQGAVGYTFGSGTRLTVV.